These 5 T cell receptor beta chains came from one sample sequenced in a study of T cells after yellow fever vaccination. TCRdb reprocessed the 5' RACE reads with MiXCR, giving one entry per CDR3 protein. The sample lists some 560,000 distinct CDR3 sequences; around a sixth were seen once. The sequencing used PBMCs, collected 4 to 5 days after the first yellow fever vaccination. Receptors originate from a young man who received the YFV17D yellow fever vaccine.

In this sample, this clonotype turned up many times. The chain links TRBV7-6 to TRBJ2-2; 7 bases agree with TRBD1. Germline V gives CDR1 SGHVS, CDR2 FNYEAQ. Germline trimming cut 1 base from V and 0 bases from J; bases unmatched to any gene: 2. The CDR3 sequence is 16 residues long. The CDR3 DNA reads TGTGCCAGCAGCTTAGGGCAGGGGGCGAACACCGGGGAGCTGTTTTTT. It yields the protein CASSLGQGANTGELFF. Based on the CDR3 plus reference TRBV7-6 and TRBJ2-2, the full variable domain is GAGVSQSPRYKVTKRGQDVALRCDPISGHVSLYWYRQALGQGPEFLTYFNYEAQQDKSGLPNDRFSAERPEGSISTLTIQRTEQRDSAMYRCASSLGQGANTGELFFGEGSRLTVL.

The chain links TRBV20-1 to TRBJ2-1; 11 bases align to TRBD1. The germline gives CDR1 DFQATT, CDR2 SNEGSKA (reference sequence). V was pared by 0 bases and J by 4 bases, with 5 bases of the junction left unmatched. The length of the CDR3 is 16 residues. The CDR3 protein is CSARDLGTGGYNEQFF. In DNA, the CDR3 is TGCAGTGCTAGAGACCTCGGGACAGGGGGATACAATGAGCAGTTCTTC.

This clonotype was observed a handful of times. The V and J genes are TRBV7-8 and TRBJ1-5, with 8 bases lining up with TRBD1. CDR3 length: 16 amino acids. CDR1 SGHVS and CDR2 FQNEAQ come from the germline V gene. V lost 6 bases to trimming and J lost 3 bases; unmatched junction nucleotides: 10. The CDR3 DNA reads as TGTGCCAGCAGGGCAGCCGGGACAGGATTCAATCAGCCCCAGCATTTT. Protein sequence: CASRAAGTGFNQPQHF. Looking up the rest from reference TRBV7-8 and TRBJ1-5 gives the full variable domain: GAGVSQSPRYKVAKRGQDVALRCDPISGHVSLFWYQQALGQGPEFLTYFQNEAQLDKSGLPSDRFFAERPEGSVSTLKIQRTQQEDSAVYLCASRAAGTGFNQPQHFGDGTRLSIL.

V is TRBV3-1 and J is TRBJ2-2; 7 nucleotides align to TRBD2. J was trimmed by 7 bases and V by 1 base; bases with no gene match: 9. Germline CDR1 reads LGHDT; CDR2 reads YNNKEL (reference sequence). This CDR3 is 16 amino acids long. CDR3 nucleotide sequence: TGTGCCAGCAGCCAAGCAGCGGGGAACTGGGGCGGGGAGCTGTTTTTT. Translated, it gives CASSQAAGNWGGELFF.

The chain joins TRBV27 to TRBJ2-3; no definite D call. V was pared by 5 bases and J by 6 bases, with 9 bases between. The CDR3 loop spans 12 amino acids. Germline V gene data show CDR1 as MNHEY and CDR2 as SMNVEV (reference sequence). CDR3 bases: TGTGCCAGCAGTCCCATCGGCGATACGCAGTATTTT. Residues: CASSPIGDTQYF.